The 9 T cell receptor beta chains reported below all come from one sample, sequenced in a study of control samples from healthy donors and cancer patients. Data came from immunoSEQ multiplex PCR; TCRdb stores just in-frame clones and leaves some out. This sample has around 130,000 clones; approximately 90% occur once, and the top ten carry more than 2%. Sequences were obtained from blood. These receptors all come from a man between 18 and 35 years old in good health.

The chain joins TRBV12-3 or TRBV12-4 to TRBJ2-1; the D gene is possibly TRBD2 (6 bases). The CDR3 loop spans 13 amino acids. The V end lost 11 bases, the J end lost 5 bases, and 16 bases lay between the germline ends. DNA for the CDR3: TGTGCCGGATCTACCGGAGGGGACAATGAGCAGTTCTTC. It is translated as CAGSTGGDNEQFF.

For this clone: Mismatch with germline at one junction end may stem from a read error. This sequence joins TRBV5-1 and TRBJ1-4; tentatively, D is TRBD1 (5 bases). This CDR3 region has 12 residues. From germline, CDR1 is SGHRS and CDR2 YFSETQ. CDR3 sequence: CASAGSNEKLSF. The CDR3 bases are TGCGCCTCAGCAGGGTCTAATGAAAAACTGTCTTTT.

This chain joins TRBV6-5 and TRBJ2-1; TRBD1 is a possible D gene (5 bases). V was trimmed by 6 bases and J by 5 bases, leaving 17 bases between them. CDR1 and CDR2 (germline): MNHEY, SVGAGI. The CDR3 is 15 amino acids. The chain's CDR3 is CASRQPQGNNNEQFF. Here the CDR3 DNA reads TGTGCCAGCAGGCAACCCCAGGGAAATAACAATGAGCAGTTCTTC.

The chain recombines TRBV12-3 or TRBV12-4 with TRBJ2-7; 7 positions match TRBD2. The CDR3 totals 13 residues. Trimming took 3 bases from V and 6 from J; bases not matched to a gene: 5. CDR3 nucleotide sequence: TGTGCCAGCAGTTTGGGGGGGGTAGGCGAGCAGTACGTC. It translates to CASSLGGVGEQYV.

The chain links TRBV7-9 to TRBJ2-3; 10 bases agree with TRBD2. The CDR3 consists of 17 residues. With V trimmed by 2 bases and J by 4 bases, 9 bases remained unmatched. Germline CDR1 reads SEHNR; CDR2 reads FQNEAQ (reference sequence). The CDR3 protein is CASSLFVAGGGADTQYF. In DNA, the CDR3 is TGTGCCAGCAGCTTATTCGTAGCGGGGGGCGGCGCAGATACGCAGTATTTT. The full variable domain, with the rest looked up from reference TRBV7-9 and TRBJ2-3, is DTGVSQNPRHKITKRGQNVTFRCDPISEHNRLYWYRQTLGQGPEFLTYFQNEAQLEKSRLLSDRFSAERPKGSFSTLEIQRTEQGDSAMYLCASSLFVAGGGADTQYFGPGTRLTVL.

This rearrangement joins TRBV24-1 to TRBJ2-2; D possibly corresponds to TRBD1 (6 bases). Trimming cost V 4 bases and J 6 bases, with 17 bases left between them. The CDR3 consists of 16 residues. Germline V gives CDR1 KGHDR, CDR2 SFDVKD. This CDR3 reads CATSEETGKWAGELFF. DNA of the CDR3: TGTGCCACCAGTGAGGAAACAGGGAAGTGGGCCGGGGAGCTGTTTTTT.

This chain uses TRBV3-1 (or the pseudogene TRBV3-2) with TRBJ2-1, with TRBD2 identical over 8 bases. Germline trimming cut 1 base from V and 5 bases from J; bases unmatched to any gene: 7. From germline, CDR1 is LGHDT and CDR2 YNNKEL (reference sequence). There are 16 residues in the CDR3. The CDR3 DNA reads as TGTGCCAGCAGCCAAGTGGGGCGGGGGGTCCACAATGAGCAGTTCTTC. Translated, it gives CASSQVGRGVHNEQFF.

The V gene is TRBV18, the J gene TRBJ1-5; 9 bases match TRBD1. The V segment lost 5 bases and the J segment 4 bases; nucleotides outside the gene matches: 12. CDR3 length equals 17 residues. Germline lookup yields CDR1 KGHSH and CDR2 LQKENI. The DNA of the CDR3 is TGTGCCAGCTCATCCTCTACTGGAGGGACAGGGAATCAGCCCCAGCATTTT. It translates to CASSSSTGGTGNQPQHF.

CDR3: CSVQTSGRGNEQFF. CDR3 coding DNA: TGCAGCGTTCAGACTAGCGGGAGGGGGAATGAGCAGTTCTTC. The chain combines TRBV29-1 with TRBJ2-1; 14 bases match TRBD2. CDR3 length: 14 amino acids. CDR1 and CDR2 from the germline V gene are SQVTM and ANQGSEA. Germline trimming cut 5 bases from V and 7 bases from J; bases unmatched to any gene: 4.